This T cell receptor beta chain is drawn from a study of control samples from healthy donors and cancer patients. Here immunoSEQ multiplex PCR was the method, and the copy in TCRdb shows in-frame clones only, minus some. This repertoire shows about 65,000 clones, approximately 90% found once; its top ten account for 0.95% to 1.5%. The CDR3 has 16 amino acids. Germline values: CDR1 GTSNPN, CDR2 SVGIG (reference sequence). The junction had 12 bases not matched to a gene; V was cut back by 2 bases and J by 6 bases. This chain uses TRBV30 with TRBJ2-4, with 8 bases matching TRBD1. The material sequenced was PBMCs. The TCR sequence derives from a woman between 45 and 60 years old with colorectal cancer. CDR3 nucleotides: TGTGCCTGGAGTACCACAGGGGGATTATATGGAAACATTCAGTACTTC. Translation gives CAWSTTGGLYGNIQYF.